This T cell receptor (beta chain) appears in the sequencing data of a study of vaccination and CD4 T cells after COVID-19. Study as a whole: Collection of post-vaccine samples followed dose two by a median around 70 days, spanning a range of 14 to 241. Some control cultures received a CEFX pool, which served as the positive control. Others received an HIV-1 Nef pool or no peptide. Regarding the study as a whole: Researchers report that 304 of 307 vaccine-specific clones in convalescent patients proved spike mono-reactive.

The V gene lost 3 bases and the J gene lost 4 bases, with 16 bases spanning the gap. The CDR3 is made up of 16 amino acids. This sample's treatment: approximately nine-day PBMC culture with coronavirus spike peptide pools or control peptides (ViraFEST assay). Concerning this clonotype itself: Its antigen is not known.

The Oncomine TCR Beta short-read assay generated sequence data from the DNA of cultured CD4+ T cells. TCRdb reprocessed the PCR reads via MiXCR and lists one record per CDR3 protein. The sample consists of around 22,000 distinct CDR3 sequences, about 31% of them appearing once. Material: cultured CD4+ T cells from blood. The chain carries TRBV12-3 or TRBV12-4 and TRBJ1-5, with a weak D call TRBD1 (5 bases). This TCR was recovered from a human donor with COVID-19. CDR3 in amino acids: CASSLGQGRGNQPQHF. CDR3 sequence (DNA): TGTGCCAGCAGTTTGGGCCAGGGCAGAGGGAATCAGCCCCAGCATTTT.